Each of the 23 T cell receptor beta chains below was sequenced from the same sample in a study of blood T cell repertoires in COVID-19. Data came from immunoSEQ multiplex PCR; TCRdb stores just in-frame clones and leaves some out. The sample has just under 50,000 clones; 90% are singletons. The sequenced material came from peripheral blood. The receptors were sampled from a human donor in a cohort sampled during active COVID-19.

The J gene is TRBJ1-2, the V gene TRBV5-1; possible D gene TRBD1, 5 bases. The V and J ends lost 0 bases and 6 bases respectively, with 18 bases between them. The CDR3 is 16 amino acids. Looked up from germline, CDR1 is SGHRS and CDR2 is YFSETQ. The CDR3 protein is CASSLALGVGGDGYTF. The CDR3 bases are TGCGCCAGCAGCTTGGCCCTGGGGGTCGGGGGGGATGGCTACACCTTC.

This clone showed up just once. The chain uses TRBV25-1 and TRBJ2-7; 7 nucleotides line up with TRBD1. Germline loops: CDR1 MGHDK, CDR2 SYGVNS. There are 15 residues in the CDR3. Unmatched junction bases numbered 8, after V lost 4 bases and J lost 2 bases. DNA for the CDR3: TGTGCCAGCAGTGCCCCACTGACAGGGCCCTACGAGCAGTACTTC. It encodes CASSAPLTGPYEQYF.

The V and J genes are TRBV7-8 and TRBJ2-7, with unresolved D. The ends were cut back, 5 bases at V and 5 bases at J, with 13 bases in the middle. The CDR3 is made up of 13 amino acids. In germline, CDR1 is SGHVS, CDR2 FQNEAQ. Written as DNA, the CDR3 is TGTGCCAGCAGCCGTCCCGGTCCCGACGAGCAGTACGTC. This encodes CASSRPGPDEQYV.

The chain combines TRBV29-1 with TRBJ1-1; TRBD1 might be the D (5 bases). Trimming took 6 bases from V and 1 from J, leaving 12 bases between them. Germline assignment: CDR1 SQVTM and CDR2 ANQGSEA. This CDR3 is built from 13 residues. This CDR3 reads CSVADSPNTEAFF. The CDR3 DNA sequence: TGCAGCGTAGCTGACAGCCCGAACACTGAAGCTTTCTTT. The full variable domain, in which reference TRBV29-1 and TRBJ1-1 provide the parts outside the CDR3, is SAVISQKPSRDICQRGTSLTIQCQVDSQVTMMFWYRQQPGQSLTLIATANQGSEATYESGFVIDKFPISRPNLTFSTLTVSNMSPEDSSIYLCSVADSPNTEAFFGQGTRLTVV.

The gene calls are TRBV6-1 and TRBJ2-7, with D perhaps matching TRBD1 (7 bases). V lost 3 bases and J lost 4, with 13 bases in between. CDR3 length: 14 amino acids. Germline lookup yields CDR1 MNHNS and CDR2 SASEGT. CDR3 in amino acids: CASSDIRGTYEQYV. The CDR3 DNA is TGTGCCAGCAGTGACATCAGGGGGACTTACGAGCAGTACGTC.

The rearrangement links TRBV19 to TRBJ1-4; D not resolved. Germline CDR1 is LNHDA and CDR2 is SQIVND (reference sequence). V dropped 4 bases and J dropped 5 bases, with 14 bases sitting between them. CDR3 length: 15 residues. CDR3 DNA sequence: TGTGCCAGTAGTACCCTACACGGAGTAAATGAAAAACTGTTTTTT. It specifies CASSTLHGVNEKLFF. The entire variable domain, with the rest obtained from reference TRBV19 and TRBJ1-4, is as follows: DGGITQSPKYLFRKEGQNVTLSCEQNLNHDAMYWYRQDPGQGLRLIYYSQIVNDFQKGDIAEGYSVSREKKESFPLTVTSAQKNPTAFYLCASSTLHGVNEKLFFGSGTQLSVL.

The V and J genes are TRBV19 and TRBJ2-5, with 9 bases matching TRBD1. The germline CDR1 and CDR2 sequences are LNHDA and SQIVND (reference sequence). J gave up 1 base and V 0 bases, and 6 bases lay outside the gene matches. This CDR3 is 17 amino acids long. The CDR3 DNA reads as TGTGCCAGTAGTATAGATCTGCGGACAGGGGTCCAAGAGACCCAGTACTTC. Translating gives CASSIDLRTGVQETQYF.

The rearrangement links TRBV11-2 to TRBJ2-1; 10 nucleotides match TRBD1. V was pared by 6 bases and J by 7 bases, with 6 bases of the junction left unmatched. The CDR3 sequence is 14 residues long. Germline V CDR1 and CDR2: SGHAT, FQNNGV. CDR3 coding DNA: TGTGCCAGCAGTCGGGCGGACAGGGGGAATGAGCAGTTCTTC. This sequence encodes CASSRADRGNEQFF.

This chain joins TRBV3-1 (or the pseudogene TRBV3-2) and TRBJ1-6; 7 nucleotides align to TRBD1. V was pared by 4 bases and J by 6 bases, with 6 bases of the junction left unmatched. Germline-derived CDR1 and CDR2 are LGHDT and YNNKEL (reference sequence). The CDR3 runs 15 residues. The CDR3 sequence: CASSLLTGVNSPLHF. The CDR3 nucleotides are TGTGCCAGCAGCCTCCTAACAGGGGTTAATTCACCCCTCCACTTT.

In DNA form, the CDR3 reads TGTGCCAGGCCCGCTAGCGGGGTATCCTACGAGCAGTACGTC. Translating gives CARPASGVSYEQYV. The chain couples TRBV6-6 to TRBJ2-7; the match to TRBD2 covers 9 bases. The CDR3 contains 14 residues. Germline-derived CDR1 and CDR2 are MNHNY and SVGAGI (reference sequence). V lost 9 bases and J lost 1; bases outside the gene matches: 7.

This clone was detected once. The rearrangement uses TRBV3-1 (or the pseudogene TRBV3-2) and TRBJ2-2, with D unclear. V lost 4 bases, J lost 7 bases, and 16 bases lay in between. CDR1 is LGHDT, CDR2 YNNKEL, per germline (reference sequence). CDR3 length: 15 amino acids. The CDR3 spells CASSPPPSPGGELFF. CDR3 nucleotides: TGTGCCAGCAGCCCTCCCCCTAGTCCCGGCGGGGAGCTGTTTTTT.

The J gene is TRBJ2-7, the V gene TRBV7-9; 8 bases are shared with TRBD1. The germline V gene encodes CDR1 SEHNR and CDR2 FQNEAQ (reference sequence). The V and J ends lost 2 bases and 5 bases, in that order; junction bases with no gene match: 5. CDR3 length: 14 amino acids. The CDR3: CASSLSQGADEQYF. The CDR3 region has the DNA TGTGCCAGCAGCTTATCTCAGGGGGCGGACGAGCAGTACTTC. The full variable domain, rest sourced from reference TRBV7-9 and TRBJ2-7, is DTGVSQNPRHKITKRGQNVTFRCDPISEHNRLYWYRQTLGQGPEFLTYFQNEAQLEKSRLLSDRFSAERPKGSFSTLEIQRTEQGDSAMYLCASSLSQGADEQYFGPGTRLTVT.

V and J are TRBV19 and TRBJ2-7, with D perhaps matching TRBD2 (5 bases). The CDR3 extends over 16 amino acids. Germline V gene data show CDR1 as LNHDA and CDR2 as SQIVND (reference sequence). Between the trimmed V and J ends, which lost 0 bases and 2 bases, there was a span of 14 bases. The CDR3 sequence is CASSIDPRGSTYEQYF. Here the CDR3 DNA reads TGTGCCAGTAGTATAGATCCCCGGGGATCGACCTACGAGCAGTACTTC.

The chain links TRBV19 to TRBJ1-1; the D gene is possibly TRBD1 (6 bases). The CDR3 has 12 amino acids. V was cut by 0 bases and J by 8 bases, with 7 bases left in between. Germline values: CDR1 LNHDA, CDR2 SQIVND (reference sequence). The CDR3 sequence: CASSIEQGEAFF. The CDR3 DNA follows: TGTGCCAGTAGTATAGAACAGGGCGAAGCTTTCTTT.

The genes are TRBV5-1 and TRBJ1-1; TRBD1 aligns across 7 bases. CDR1 is SGHRS, CDR2 YFSETQ, per germline. With V trimmed by 0 bases and J by 4 bases, 6 bases remained unmatched. The CDR3 is made up of 15 amino acids. The CDR3 bases are TGCGCCAGCAGCTTGGCAGGGGGGTTTGGCACTGAAGCTTTCTTT. Its translation: CASSLAGGFGTEAFF.

The chain links TRBV24-1 to TRBJ1-5, with 8 bases fitting TRBD1. The CDR3 sequence is 14 residues long. After removal of 4 bases from V and 6 bases from J, the junction contained 4 bases not matched to a gene. Germline V gene data show CDR1 as KGHDR and CDR2 as SFDVKD. This CDR3 is CATSDRGPGQPQHF. The CDR3, as DNA: TGTGCCACCAGTGACAGGGGGCCCGGTCAGCCCCAGCATTTT.

The chain combines TRBV9 with TRBJ1-1, with D unclear. Germline CDR1 reads SGDLS; CDR2 reads YYNGEE. Deletions cut 0 bases from V and 6 bases from J, with 6 bases between. The CDR3 is 12 amino acids. The DNA of the CDR3 is TGTGCCAGCAGCGTAGGAGTTTCTGAAGCTTTCTTT. It specifies CASSVGVSEAFF.

This sequence joins TRBV11-3 and TRBJ2-2; 8 nucleotides line up with TRBD1. The CDR3 runs 15 residues. Losses at the gene ends were 5 bases for V and 7 bases for J; bases not matched to a gene: 9. CDR1 and CDR2 from the germline V gene are SGHNT and YENEEA. CDR3 amino acids: CASSTQGQVLGELFF. CDR3 coding DNA: TGTGCCAGCAGCACCCAGGGACAGGTCCTCGGGGAGCTGTTTTTT.

J is TRBJ2-5 and V is TRBV10-3; tentative D call: TRBD1 (5 bases). The CDR3 runs 13 residues. CDR1 is ENHRY, CDR2 SYGVKD, per germline. V was clipped by 4 bases and J by 5 bases, with 11 bases between them. The CDR3 region is CAISGGQWETQYF. The CDR3 DNA reads TGTGCCATCAGTGGAGGACAATGGGAGACCCAGTACTTC.

The genes are TRBV6-5 and TRBJ1-6, with TRBD1 as a possible D gene (6 bases). The germline CDR1 and CDR2 sequences are MNHEY and SVGAGI. The CDR3 sequence is 16 residues long. The V end lost 2 bases, the J end lost 8 bases, and 16 bases lay between the germline ends. The CDR3 region has the DNA TGTGCCAGCAGTTACAACTCCGGGACACCCTATTCACCCCTCCACTTT. Amino acids: CASSYNSGTPYSPLHF.

The CDR3 DNA follows: TGTGCCAGCAGCCCACGGGCAGGGGACCGCCCTGAAGCTTTCTTT. It encodes CASSPRAGDRPEAFF. The rearrangement links TRBV9 to TRBJ1-1; D possibly corresponds to TRBD1 (6 bases). The CDR3 extends over 15 amino acids. Germline CDR1 is SGDLS and CDR2 is YYNGEE. Trimming took 4 bases from V and 6 from J, leaving 19 bases between them.

This clone was seen a single time. V and J are TRBV7-3 and TRBJ2-1; a weak D match, TRBD2 (6 bases). The germline V gene has CDR1 SGHTA and CDR2 FQGTGA. V was cut by 1 base and J by 9 bases, with 10 bases left in between. The CDR3 length is 13 residues. The CDR3 is CASSLNLGGEQFF. The CDR3 DNA reads as TGTGCCAGCAGCTTAAATCTCGGGGGTGAGCAGTTCTTC.

The chain is built from TRBV14 and TRBJ2-1; 8 bases are a match to TRBD2. Losses at the gene ends were 1 base for V and 5 bases for J; bases not matched to a gene: 10. The CDR3 has 17 amino acids. Per the germline V gene, CDR1 is SGHDN and CDR2 is FVKESK. In DNA form, the CDR3 reads TGTGCCAGCAGCCAAGCCGACGCGGGACTAGTCCACAATGAGCAGTTCTTC. Protein: CASSQADAGLVHNEQFF.